This TCR beta chain was sequenced for a study of shared clonotypes between healthy human individuals. TCRdb keeps only in-frame clones here, not all; method: immunoSEQ multiplex PCR. Of roughly 2.4 million clones listed, approximately 96% are singletons. Germline assignment: CDR1 SGDLS and CDR2 YYNGEE. The CDR3 sequence is 15 residues long. V was trimmed by 2 bases and J by 3 bases, leaving 12 bases between them. The sample was naive CD4+ T cells sorted from blood. Subset in this sample: CD45RA+ positively selected. This sequence was found in a man between 18 and 29 years old in good health. This chain joins TRBV9 and TRBJ2-4, with D possibly matching TRBD2 (6 bases). In DNA form, the CDR3 reads TGTGCCAGCAGCGTCGGGACTCTTGGCAAAAACATTCAGTACTTC. Its translation is CASSVGTLGKNIQYF.